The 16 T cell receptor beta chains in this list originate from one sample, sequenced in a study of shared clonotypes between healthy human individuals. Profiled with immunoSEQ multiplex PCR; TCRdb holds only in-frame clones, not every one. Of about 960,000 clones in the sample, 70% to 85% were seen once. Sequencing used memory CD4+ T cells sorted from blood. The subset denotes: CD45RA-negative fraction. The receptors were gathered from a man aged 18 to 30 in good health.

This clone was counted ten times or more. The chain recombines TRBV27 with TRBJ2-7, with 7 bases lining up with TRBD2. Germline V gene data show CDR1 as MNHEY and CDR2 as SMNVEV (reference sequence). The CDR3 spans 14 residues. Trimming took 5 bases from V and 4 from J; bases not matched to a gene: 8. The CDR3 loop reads CASSQRHGRYEQYF. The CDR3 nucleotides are TGTGCCAGCAGTCAACGACACGGGAGGTACGAGCAGTACTTC.

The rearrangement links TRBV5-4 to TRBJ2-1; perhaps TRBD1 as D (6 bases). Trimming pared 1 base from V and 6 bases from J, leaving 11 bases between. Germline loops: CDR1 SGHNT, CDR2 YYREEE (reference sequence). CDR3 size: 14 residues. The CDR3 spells CASSLKGGVNEQFF. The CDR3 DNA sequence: TGTGCCAGCAGCTTGAAAGGGGGAGTCAATGAGCAGTTCTTC.

In nucleotides, the CDR3 is TGTGCCAGCAGAAGGCGGGCTCTATACAATGAGCAGTTCTTC. Amino acids: CASRRRALYNEQFF. V gene TRBV27 combines with J gene TRBJ2-1; a weak D match, TRBD2 (5 bases). V was clipped by 6 bases and J by 4 bases, with 13 bases between them. Germline V lookup: CDR1 MNHEY, CDR2 SMNVEV (reference sequence). The CDR3 loop spans 14 amino acids.

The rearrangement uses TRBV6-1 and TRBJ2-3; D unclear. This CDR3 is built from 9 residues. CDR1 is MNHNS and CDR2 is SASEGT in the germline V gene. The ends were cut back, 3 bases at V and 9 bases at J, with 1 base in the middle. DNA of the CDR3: TGTGCCAGCAGTGAGACGCAGTATTTT. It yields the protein CASSETQYF.

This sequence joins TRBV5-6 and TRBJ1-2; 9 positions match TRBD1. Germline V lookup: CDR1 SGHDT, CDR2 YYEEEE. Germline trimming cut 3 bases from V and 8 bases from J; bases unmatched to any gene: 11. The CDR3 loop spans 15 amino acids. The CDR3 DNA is TGTGCCAGCAGCTGGGACAGGGTAGGGTCGGGCGGCTACACCTTC. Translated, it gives CASSWDRVGSGGYTF.

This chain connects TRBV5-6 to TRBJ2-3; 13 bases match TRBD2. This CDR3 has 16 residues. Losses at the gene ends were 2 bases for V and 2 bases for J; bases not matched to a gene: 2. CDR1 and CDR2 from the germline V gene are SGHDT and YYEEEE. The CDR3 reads CASSFGTSGVTDTQYF. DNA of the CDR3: TGTGCCAGCAGCTTTGGGACTAGCGGGGTCACAGATACGCAGTATTTT.

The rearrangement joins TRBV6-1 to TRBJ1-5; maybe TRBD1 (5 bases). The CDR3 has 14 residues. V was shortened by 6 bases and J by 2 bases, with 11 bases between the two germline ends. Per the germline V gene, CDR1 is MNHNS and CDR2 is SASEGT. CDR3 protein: CASSGTIGNQPQHF. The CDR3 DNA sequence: TGTGCCAGCAGCGGGACGATTGGCAATCAGCCCCAGCATTTT.

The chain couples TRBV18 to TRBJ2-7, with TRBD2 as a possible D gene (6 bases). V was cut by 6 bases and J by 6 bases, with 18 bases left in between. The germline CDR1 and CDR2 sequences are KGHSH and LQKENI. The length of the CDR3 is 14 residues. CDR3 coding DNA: TGTGCCAGCTCCGCCTCGGGCGGGGCACGCGAGCAGTACTTC. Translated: CASSASGGAREQYF.

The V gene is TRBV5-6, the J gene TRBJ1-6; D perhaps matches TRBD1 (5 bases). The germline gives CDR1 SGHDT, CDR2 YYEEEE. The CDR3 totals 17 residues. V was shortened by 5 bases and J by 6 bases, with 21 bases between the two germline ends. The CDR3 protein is CASRRGTPFSPNSPLHF. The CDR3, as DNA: TGTGCCAGCAGAAGAGGGACGCCTTTTTCTCCTAATTCACCCCTCCACTTT.

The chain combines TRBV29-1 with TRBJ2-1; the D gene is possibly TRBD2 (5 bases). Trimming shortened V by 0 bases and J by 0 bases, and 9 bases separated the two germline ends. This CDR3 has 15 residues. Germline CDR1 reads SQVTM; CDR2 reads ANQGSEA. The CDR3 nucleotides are TGCAGCGTTGAAGATCGGGCGGGCTCCTACAATGAGCAGTTCTTC. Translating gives CSVEDRAGSYNEQFF.

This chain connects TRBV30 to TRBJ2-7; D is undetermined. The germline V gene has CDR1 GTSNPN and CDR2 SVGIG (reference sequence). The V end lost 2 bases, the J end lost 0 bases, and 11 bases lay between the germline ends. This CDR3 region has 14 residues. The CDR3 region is CAWSKASSSYEQYF. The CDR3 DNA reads TGTGCCTGGAGTAAGGCTAGTAGCTCCTACGAGCAGTACTTC.

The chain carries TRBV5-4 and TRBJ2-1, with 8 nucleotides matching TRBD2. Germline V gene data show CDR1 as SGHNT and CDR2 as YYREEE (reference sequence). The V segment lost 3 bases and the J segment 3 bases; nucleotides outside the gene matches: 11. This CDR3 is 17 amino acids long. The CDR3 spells CASSSIAGQGVYNEQFF. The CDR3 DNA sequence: TGTGCCAGCAGCTCCATAGCGGGACAAGGGGTCTACAATGAGCAGTTCTTC.

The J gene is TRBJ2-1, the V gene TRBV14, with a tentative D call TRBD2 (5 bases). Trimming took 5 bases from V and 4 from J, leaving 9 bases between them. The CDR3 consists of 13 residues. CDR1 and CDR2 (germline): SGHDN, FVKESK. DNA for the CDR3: TGTGCCAGCAGCAACCGGACTTACAATGAGCAGTTCTTC. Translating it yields CASSNRTYNEQFF.

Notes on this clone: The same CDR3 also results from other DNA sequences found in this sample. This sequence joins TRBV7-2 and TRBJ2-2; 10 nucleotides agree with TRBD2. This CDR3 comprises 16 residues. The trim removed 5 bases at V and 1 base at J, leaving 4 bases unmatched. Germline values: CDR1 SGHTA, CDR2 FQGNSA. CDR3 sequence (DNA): TGTGCCAGCAGCCCCCGACTAGCGGGGAACACCGGGGAGCTGTTTTTT. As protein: CASSPRLAGNTGELFF.

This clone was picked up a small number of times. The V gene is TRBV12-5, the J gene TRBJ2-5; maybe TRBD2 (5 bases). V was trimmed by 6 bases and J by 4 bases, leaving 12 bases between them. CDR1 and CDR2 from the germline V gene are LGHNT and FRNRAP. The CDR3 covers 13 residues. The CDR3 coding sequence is TGTGCTAGTGGCATCGGGGAAAGAGAGACCCAGTACTTC. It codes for CASGIGERETQYF.

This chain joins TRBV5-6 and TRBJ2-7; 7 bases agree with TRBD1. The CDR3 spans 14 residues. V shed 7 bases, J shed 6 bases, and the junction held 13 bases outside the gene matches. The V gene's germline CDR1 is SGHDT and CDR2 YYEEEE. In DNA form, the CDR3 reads TGTGCCAGCCTTAGGACAGGCCTTTTTACCGAGCAGTACTTC. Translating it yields CASLRTGLFTEQYF.